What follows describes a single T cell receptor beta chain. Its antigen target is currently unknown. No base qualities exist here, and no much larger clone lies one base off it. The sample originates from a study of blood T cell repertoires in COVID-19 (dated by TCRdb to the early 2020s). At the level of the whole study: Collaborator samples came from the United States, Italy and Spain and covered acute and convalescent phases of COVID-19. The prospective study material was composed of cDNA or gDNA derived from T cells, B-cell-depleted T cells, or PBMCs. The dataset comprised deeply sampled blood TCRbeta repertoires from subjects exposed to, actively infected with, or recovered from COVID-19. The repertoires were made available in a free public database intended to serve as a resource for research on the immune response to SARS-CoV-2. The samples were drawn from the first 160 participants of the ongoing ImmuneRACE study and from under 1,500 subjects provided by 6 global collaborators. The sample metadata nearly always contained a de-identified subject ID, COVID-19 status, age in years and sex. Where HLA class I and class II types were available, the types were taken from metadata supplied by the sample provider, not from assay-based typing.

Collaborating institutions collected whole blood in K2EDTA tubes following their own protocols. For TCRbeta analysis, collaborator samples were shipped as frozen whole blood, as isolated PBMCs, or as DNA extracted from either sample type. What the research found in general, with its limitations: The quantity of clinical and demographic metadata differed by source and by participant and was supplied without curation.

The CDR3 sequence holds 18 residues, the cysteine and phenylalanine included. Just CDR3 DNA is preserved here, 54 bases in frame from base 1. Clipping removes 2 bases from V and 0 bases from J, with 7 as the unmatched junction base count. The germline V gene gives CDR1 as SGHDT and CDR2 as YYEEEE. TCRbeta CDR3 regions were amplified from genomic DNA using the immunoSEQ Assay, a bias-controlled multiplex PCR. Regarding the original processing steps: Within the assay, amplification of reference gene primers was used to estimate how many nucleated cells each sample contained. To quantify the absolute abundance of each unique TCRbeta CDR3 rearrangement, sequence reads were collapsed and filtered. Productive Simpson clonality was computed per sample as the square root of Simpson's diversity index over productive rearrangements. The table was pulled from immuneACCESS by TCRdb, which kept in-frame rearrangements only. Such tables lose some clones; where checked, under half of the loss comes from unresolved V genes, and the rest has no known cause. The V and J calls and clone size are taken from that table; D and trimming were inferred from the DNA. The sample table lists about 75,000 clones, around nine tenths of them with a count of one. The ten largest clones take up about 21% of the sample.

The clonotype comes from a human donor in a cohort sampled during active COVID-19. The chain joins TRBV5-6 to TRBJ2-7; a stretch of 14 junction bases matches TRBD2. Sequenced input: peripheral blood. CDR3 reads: CASSFLAGTSGSSYEQYF. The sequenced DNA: TGTGCCAGCAGCTTTCTAGCCGGGACTAGCGGGAGCTCCTACGAGCAGTACTTC.